The T cell receptor beta chain described here comes from a study of T cell changes during pregnancy in multiple sclerosis. Some clones are missing from TCRdb's copy, which holds only in-frame ones; the method was immunoSEQ multiplex PCR. The sample carries about 30,000 clones, 85% to 90% recorded once. The CDR3 is made up of 12 amino acids. Per the germline V gene, CDR1 is LNHDA and CDR2 is SQIVND (reference sequence). The V gene lost 7 bases and the J gene lost 11 bases, with 17 bases spanning the gap. The chain joins TRBV19 to TRBJ1-1; D is unresolved. This TCR was sampled from a female donor in good health, enrolled as a control in a pregnancy study. This material consisted of CD4+ T cells from peripheral blood mononuclear cells, taken in the third trimester of pregnancy. The CDR3 loop is CASNDGLAGAFF. The CDR3 nucleotides read TGTGCCAGTAATGACGGTCTGGCGGGGGCTTTCTTT.